This T cell receptor beta chain was profiled in a study of cytomegalovirus exposure and HLA in healthy donors. This table comes from immunoSEQ multiplex PCR, and its TCRdb copy is limited to in-frame clones, with some not included. The sample includes 150,000 to 200,000 clones, under 95% seen only once; the top ten take around 2.7%. V was pared by 4 bases and J by 4 bases, with 7 bases of the junction left unmatched. Germline assignment: CDR1 SNHLY and CDR2 FYNNEI. This CDR3 region has 14 residues. Input material: PBMCs. The genes are TRBV2 and TRBJ2-7; 7 bases line up with TRBD2. The TCR comes from a young woman in good health and CMV-seropositive. The CDR3 spells CASSAGGRVYEQYF. The CDR3 coding sequence is TGTGCCAGCAGTGCAGGAGGGAGGGTGTACGAGCAGTACTTC. Full variable domain (remainder filled in from reference TRBV2 and TRBJ2-7): EPEVTQTPSHQVTQMGQEVILRCVPISNHLYFYWYRQILGQKVEFLVSFYNNEISEKSEIFDDQFSVERPDGSNFTLKIRSTKLEDSAMYFCASSAGGRVYEQYFGPGTRLTVT.